The 4 T cell receptor beta chains below were found in one sample sequenced in a study of OX40 agonist ivuxolimab in advanced cancers. This table comes from immunoSEQ multiplex PCR, and its TCRdb copy is limited to in-frame clones, with some not included. The sample gives about 22,000 clones, approximately 87% of which show up once; 29% is in the top ten. The input for sequencing was CD4+ or CD8+ T cells sorted from blood, taken in a trial of the OX40 agonist ivuxolimab. The receptors come from an adult with an advanced solid tumor such as melanoma, head and neck, liver or kidney cancer.

The rearrangement uses TRBV4-3 and TRBJ2-7, with D possibly TRBD2 on 5 matching bases. V dropped 1 base and J dropped 0 bases, with 13 bases sitting between them. The CDR3 sequence is 16 residues long. CDR1 LGHNA and CDR2 YSLEER come from the germline V gene. Written as DNA, the CDR3 is TGCGCCAGCAGCCAAGCTTGGGTTGGGAGCTCCTACGAGCAGTACTTC. Its protein is CASSQAWVGSSYEQYF.

The chain employs TRBV11-3 and TRBJ1-1; perhaps TRBD1 as D (6 bases). There are 15 residues in the CDR3. Trimming took 0 bases from V and 6 from J, leaving 14 bases between them. Germline V lookup: CDR1 SGHNT, CDR2 YENEEA. CDR3 DNA: TGTGCCAGCAGCTTAGATCGGGGGGGCAGGGCTGAAGCTTTCTTT. Translation: CASSLDRGGRAEAFF.

This chain uses TRBV2 with TRBJ2-7, with TRBD2 identical over 9 bases. The junction had 12 bases not matched to a gene; V was cut back by 4 bases and J by 5 bases. Germline values: CDR1 SNHLY, CDR2 FYNNEI. CDR3 length: 16 amino acids. CDR3 in amino acids: CASSVRLGLASNEQYF. In DNA form, the CDR3 reads TGTGCCAGCAGTGTCCGCCTGGGACTAGCTAGCAACGAGCAGTACTTC. The whole variable domain, filled in from reference TRBV2 and TRBJ2-7, reads EPEVTQTPSHQVTQMGQEVILRCVPISNHLYFYWYRQILGQKVEFLVSFYNNEISEKSEIFDDQFSVERPDGSNFTLKIRSTKLEDSAMYFCASSVRLGLASNEQYFGPGTRLTVT.

The J gene is TRBJ2-3, the V gene TRBV9; TRBD2 matches at 7 bases. The CDR3 is 15 residues long. The V gene's germline CDR1 is SGDLS and CDR2 YYNGEE. V gave up 2 bases and J gave up 4 bases; unmatched junction bases: 7. In DNA form, the CDR3 reads TGTGCCAGCAGCGTCCTGGGGGGAGGGTCAGATACGCAGTATTTT. This gives the protein CASSVLGGGSDTQYF. Full variable domain (rest looked up from reference TRBV9 and TRBJ2-3): DSGVTQTPKHLITATGQRVTLRCSPRSGDLSVYWYQQSLDQGLQFLIQYYNGEERAKGNILERFSAQQFPDLHSELNLSSLELGDSALYFCASSVLGGGSDTQYFGPGTRLTVL.